This T cell receptor beta chain stems from a study of cytomegalovirus exposure and HLA in healthy donors. This clone has only a few counts. Its antigen is not known. Regarding the study as a whole: Usually a TCR sequence was rare, but some public TCRs were found in many donors.

Germline loops: CDR1 MNHEY, CDR2 SMNVEV (reference sequence). The CDR3 extends over 16 amino acids. Trimming at V came to 0 bases and at J to 8 bases, leaving 8 bases not matched to a gene. In the PCR, 60 Vbeta and 13 Jbeta primers were used. The repertoire was sequenced with immunoSEQ multiplex PCR; TCRdb's copy has only in-frame clones and lacks some. The table lists roughly 190,000 clones, 60% to 80% of them singletons. This TCR was recovered from a female donor in good health and CMV-seronegative. Sequencing was performed on PBMCs. The V call is TRBV27, the J call TRBJ1-4, with 8 bases identical to TRBD1. The CDR3 region is CASSLSRTGSEEKLFF. The CDR3 DNA sequence: TGTGCCAGCAGTTTATCGAGGACAGGGAGTGAGGAAAAACTGTTTTTT.